This T cell receptor (beta chain) is from a study of glioma-infiltrating T cells after dendritic cell vaccination. With 4 bases clipped from V and 1 base from J, the junction kept 11 bases outside the gene matches. There are 17 residues in the CDR3. CDR1 is SGHRS, CDR2 YFSETQ, per germline. Sequenced by immunoSEQ multiplex PCR; TCRdb stores in-frame clones only, minus some. The sample holds tens of thousands of clones, 85% to 90% seen once. Stated time point: after dendritic cell vaccination, including at tumor progression/relapse. This receptor was obtained from a human donor with glioblastoma. The sample consisted of blood, taken after dendritic cell vaccination. The chain employs TRBV5-1 and TRBJ1-3; 7 bases map to TRBD1. CDR3 bases: TGCGCCAGCAGCATTGGAAGCCGGGACAGTTCTGGAAACACCATATATTTT. This sequence encodes CASSIGSRDSSGNTIYF.